The rows below give T cell receptor beta chains drawn from one sample of a study of identical twins. TCRdb re-analysed the 5' RACE reads in MiXCR, keeping a single row per CDR3 protein. The sample yields about 240,000 distinct CDR3 sequences, under 12% seen once. Sequenced sample: memory T cells sorted from blood. The receptors derive from a man in his fifties in good health. Each CDR3 is given with its conserved first and last residue. The D gene is left open where the match is weak. Where a row states a size, it is once, few, many or the class of an expanded clone; other rows omit it.

v_call	j_call	clone_size	d_call	cdr3_nt	cdr3_aa
TRBV6-2/TRBV6-3	TRBJ1-2	NA	NA	TGTGCCAGCAGGACCGGACCTACAGCGAACTATGGCTACACCTTC	CASRTGPTANYGYTF
TRBV7-9	TRBJ2-3	many	TRBD2	TGTGCCAGCAGCTCGACTAGCGGGGGCACAGATACGCAGTATTTT	CASSSTSGGTDTQYF
TRBV20-1	TRBJ1-5	many	TRBD1	TGCAGTGCTTATGGACAGGGTGCTATTCAGCCCCAGCATTTT	CSAYGQGAIQPQHF
TRBV6-2/TRBV6-3	TRBJ2-7	NA	TRBD1	TGTGCCAGTGGACAGGGAAGGGGGCGGTACTTC	CASGQGRGRYF
TRBV5-4	TRBJ2-3	many	TRBD2	TGTGCCAGCAGCTCCGGGACTAGCGGGAGGACTAGCACAGATACGCAGTATTTT	CASSSGTSGRTSTDTQYF
TRBV20-1	TRBJ2-6	NA	NA	TGCAGTGCGACCCGGGGTATTGGGGCCAACGTCCTGACTTTC	CSATRGIGANVLTF
TRBV5-1	TRBJ2-7	many	TRBD1	TGCGCCAGCAGCTTGGACCCCAGGGGGACCTACGAGCAGTACTTC	CASSLDPRGTYEQYF
TRBV5-6	TRBJ2-7	NA	NA	TGTGCCAGCAGCTCCGACAGCCGACCTGCCTACGAGCAGTACTTC	CASSSDSRPAYEQYF
TRBV6-1	TRBJ2-3	many	NA	TGTGCCAGCAGTCGCGGGACATACAGCACAGATACGCAGTATTTT	CASSRGTYSTDTQYF
TRBV2	TRBJ2-5	many	TRBD2	TGTGCCAGCAGTGTTGGGTTAGCGGGGGATTACGGAACGGGAGAGACCCAGTACTTC	CASSVGLAGDYGTGETQYF
TRBV6-1	TRBJ1-5	many	NA	TGTGCCAGCAAAAGGGTGAGCAATCAGCCCCAGCATTTT	CASKRVSNQPQHF
TRBV29-1	TRBJ1-5	many	TRBD1	TGCAGCGTTAAGACAGGGGGCAACGATCAGCCCCAGCATTTT	CSVKTGGNDQPQHF
TRBV11-3	TRBJ2-4	few	TRBD1	TGTGCCAGCAGCCGGGCTACTGGACAGGGCCAAAACATTCAGTACTTC	CASSRATGQGQNIQYF
TRBV7-9	TRBJ2-5	few	NA	TGTGCCAGCAGCTTAGGATATGGGTACGAGACCCAGTACTTC	CASSLGYGYETQYF
TRBV3-1	TRBJ2-2	few	TRBD2	TGTGCCAGCAGCCCCCTGGGGCGGGGGGGCCCCGGGGAGCTGTTTTTT	CASSPLGRGGPGELFF
TRBV2	TRBJ1-1	many	TRBD1	TGTGCCAGCGGACAGGGTATCACTGAAGCTTTCTTT	CASGQGITEAFF
TRBV29-1	TRBJ2-7	few	NA	TGCAGCGTCCTCGGGAAGACCTACGAGCAGTACTTC	CSVLGKTYEQYF
TRBV7-9	TRBJ2-1	NA	NA	TGTGCCAGCAGCGCGTCCGCTAGCCTCTATGAGCAGTTCTTC	CASSASASLYEQFF
TRBV6-2/TRBV6-3	TRBJ2-1	many	TRBD2	TGTGCCAGCAGTTACCGGCGGGGGGGCCTACAAAACAATGAGCAGTTCTTC	CASSYRRGGLQNNEQFF
TRBV5-1	TRBJ1-6	many	NA	TGCGCCAGCAGCAGAGCCGGGACTCGAAATTCACCCCTCCACTTT	CASSRAGTRNSPLHF
TRBV6-1	TRBJ2-6	NA	NA	TGTGCCAGCAGGGGGGATTTATCCTCTGGGGCCAACGTCCTGACTTTC	CASRGDLSSGANVLTF
TRBV2	TRBJ2-7	NA	NA	TGTGCCAGCAGTGCATCGGCAACCTACGAGCAGTACTTC	CASSASATYEQYF
TRBV6-1	TRBJ1-2	many	NA	TGTGCCAGCAGTGAAAGGGCAGGACAGAATTACTATGGCTACACCTTC	CASSERAGQNYYGYTF
TRBV5-1	TRBJ2-7	many	TRBD1	TGCGCCAGCAGCTTCTTAACCATGACAGGGGTGAGCTCCTACGAGCAGTACTTC	CASSFLTMTGVSSYEQYF
TRBV5-6	TRBJ2-5	few	NA	TGTGCCAGCAGCTTTCAGCCTACCCAAGAGACCCAGTACTTC	CASSFQPTQETQYF
TRBV18	TRBJ1-5	many	NA	TGTGCCAGCTCACCAGACGCCGCTGGCAATCAGCCCCAGCATTTT	CASSPDAAGNQPQHF
TRBV5-5	TRBJ1-5	few	TRBD1	TGTGCCAGCAGCCTGACAGGGGGCTCAAATCAGCCCCAGCATTTT	CASSLTGGSNQPQHF
TRBV7-7	TRBJ2-5	many	NA	TGTGCTAGCACCGGGGAGAACCAAGAGACCCAGTACTTC	CASTGENQETQYF
TRBV25-1	TRBJ2-1	many	TRBD1	TGTGCCAGCAGTAAAATGACAGGGGCGACCTACAATGAGCAGTTCTTC	CASSKMTGATYNEQFF
TRBV5-1	TRBJ2-7	many	NA	TGCGCCAGCAGCTTGGGGGGTGGTCCTACTAGCGAGCAGTACTTC	CASSLGGGPTSEQYF
TRBV12-3/TRBV12-4	TRBJ1-1	NA	NA	TGTGCCAGCAGCGGCCACACTGAAGCTTTCTTT	CASSGHTEAFF
TRBV20-1	TRBJ2-3	NA	NA	TGCAGTGCCACCAGGACAGATACGCAGTATTTT	CSATRTDTQYF
TRBV29-1	TRBJ2-2	many	NA	TGCAGCGTTGTCTCGGGGAACACCGGGGAGCTGTTTTTT	CSVVSGNTGELFF
TRBV5-5	TRBJ1-1	many	NA	TGTGCCAGCAGCCCCGGCCGGGAGTGGGGTGCTTTCTTT	CASSPGREWGAFF
TRBV5-6	TRBJ2-5	NA	TRBD2	TGTGCCAGCAGCCCCAAAGGTAGCGGGGGATTCCAAGAGACCCAGTACTTC	CASSPKGSGGFQETQYF
TRBV5-1	TRBJ2-1	many	TRBD1	TGCGCCAGCAGCGCAACAACAGGGGGCAGGGAGCAGTTCTTC	CASSATTGGREQFF
TRBV20-1	TRBJ2-3	many	NA	TGCAGTGCTGCCAAGATTAGCACAGATACGCAGTATTTT	CSAAKISTDTQYF
TRBV6-2/TRBV6-3	TRBJ2-7	many	NA	TGTGCCAGCAAGGTCCACCGCGGGAACTCCTACGAGCAGTACTTC	CASKVHRGNSYEQYF
TRBV28	TRBJ2-4	few	NA	TGTGCCAGCAGTTTATCAGCAGATGCCAAAAACATTCAGTACTTC	CASSLSADAKNIQYF
TRBV19	TRBJ2-2	NA	TRBD1	TGTGCCAGTAGTCCAAATGGGGGATACAGGGGGCAAACCGGGGAGCTGTTTTTT	CASSPNGGYRGQTGELFF
TRBV11-1	TRBJ2-1	few	NA	TGTGCCAGCAGCTCCCTCCCGGGACTGGGGGGAAGTTCGGATGAGCAGTTCTTC	CASSSLPGLGGSSDEQFF
TRBV7-9	TRBJ2-1	NA	NA	TGTGCCAGCAGCTTAGCTCGGGACCTAGGCTGGGCCAATGAGCAGTTCTTC	CASSLARDLGWANEQFF